This TCR beta chain was profiled in a study of OX40 agonist ivuxolimab in advanced cancers. About the research overall: From about 23 to 85 years was the age range, with a mean of approximately 58 years, and about 83% were male.

Study-wide findings and caveats: Low normalized T-cell clonal expansion was also seen in some nonresponders. Near-lowest levels of clonal expansion characterized partial responders at 0.1-3.0 mg/kg.

Repertoires were generated with immunoSEQ multiplex PCR, while TCRdb's copy carries only in-frame clones and drops some. Altogether 80,000 to 85,000 clones are present, under 90% being singletons, with the ten largest covering around 6.6%. V was pared by 3 bases and J by 4 bases, with 16 bases of the junction left unmatched. This CDR3 has 18 residues. Germline V CDR1 and CDR2: KGHSH, LQKENI. With regard to this clone: Its antigen is undetermined.

The receptor was derived from an adult with an advanced solid tumor such as melanoma, head and neck, liver or kidney cancer. Sequences were derived from CD4+ or CD8+ T cells sorted from blood, sampled in a trial of the OX40 agonist ivuxolimab. The J gene is TRBJ1-2, the V gene TRBV18, with 8 bases matching TRBD1. The CDR3 sequence: CASSPAETQPGGGYGYTF. The CDR3 DNA sequence: TGTGCCAGCTCACCCGCCGAAACACAGCCAGGGGGCGGCTATGGCTACACCTTC.